Listed here are 32 T cell receptor beta chains from one sample, sequenced in a study of blood T cell repertoires in COVID-19. Generated by immunoSEQ multiplex PCR, the TCRdb table keeps only in-frame clones and is missing some. Among about 54,000 clones listed, around 84% were seen once. The sample was peripheral blood. The receptors shown here come from a human donor in a cohort sampled during active or convalescent COVID-19.

The chain combines TRBV6-5 with TRBJ1-3; D is uncertain. The V end was cut by 2 bases, the J end by 4 bases, with 9 bases between. Germline lookup yields CDR1 MNHEY and CDR2 SVGAGI. The CDR3 is 14 amino acids. CDR3 residues: CASSYGQTGNTIYF. CDR3 in DNA: TGTGCCAGCAGTTACGGGCAGACCGGAAACACCATATATTTT.

The CDR3 bases are TGTGCCAGCAGTGAATGGGAGTCCAGGGAAGCTTTCTTT. It codes for CASSEWESREAFF. J is TRBJ1-1 and V is TRBV25-1, with D hard to call. This CDR3 spans 13 amino acids. The V gene lost 1 base and the J gene lost 8 bases, with 11 bases spanning the gap. CDR1 and CDR2 (germline): MGHDK, SYGVNS.

Of note for this clone: At one of its ends the junction is not consistent with the germline gene, which may arise from a read error. The chain combines TRBV6-2 or TRBV6-3 with TRBJ1-2; tentatively, D is TRBD1 (6 bases). The CDR3 has 13 amino acids. CDR1 and CDR2 (germline): MNHEY, SVGEGT. CDR3: CASSYSRIGQPFF. CDR3 sequence (DNA): TGTGCCAGCAGTTACTCGAGGATAGGACAGCCCTTCTTC.

This clone showed up just a few times. The chain employs TRBV11-2 and TRBJ2-7, with D possibly TRBD1 on 5 matching bases. The V and J ends lost 5 bases and 5 bases respectively, with 13 bases between them. The V gene's germline CDR1 is SGHAT and CDR2 FQNNGV. The CDR3 consists of 13 residues. The CDR3 is CASSPRAGNEQYF. The CDR3 DNA follows: TGTGCCAGCAGCCCCCGGGCAGGGAACGAGCAGTACTTC. Full variable domain (remainder filled in from reference TRBV11-2 and TRBJ2-7): EAGVAQSPRYKIIEKRQSVAFWCNPISGHATLYWYQQILGQGPKLLIQFQNNGVVDDSQLPKDRFSAERLKGVDSTLKIQPAKLEDSAVYLCASSPRAGNEQYFGPGTRLTVT.

This sequence joins TRBV25-1 and TRBJ1-2; D possibly corresponds to TRBD1 (6 bases). Trimming took 5 bases from V and 5 from J, leaving 9 bases between them. This CDR3 region has 12 residues. Looked up from germline, CDR1 is MGHDK and CDR2 is SYGVNS. The DNA for the CDR3 is TGTGCCAGCAGTACTGGACAGTATGGCTACACCTTC. Translated, it gives CASSTGQYGYTF.

This chain joins TRBV24-1 and TRBJ1-4, with unresolved D. This CDR3 spans 14 amino acids. The germline CDR1 and CDR2 sequences are KGHDR and SFDVKD. Trimming took off 1 base at V and 6 bases at J, with 8 bases between the two ends. CDR3 in DNA: TGTGCCACCAGTGATTTACGGGGAGATGAAAAACTGTTTTTT. Translated, it gives CATSDLRGDEKLFF.

The chain links TRBV3-1 (or the pseudogene TRBV3-2) to TRBJ2-1, with D tentatively TRBD2 (6 bases). CDR1 and CDR2 from the germline V gene are LGHDT and YNNKEL (reference sequence). CDR3 length: 13 residues. Deletions cut 0 bases from V and 15 bases from J, with 15 bases between. In DNA, the CDR3 is TGTGCCAGCAGCCAAGATAGGGGAACTAGCACGTTCTTC. This sequence encodes CASSQDRGTSTFF.

This clone was picked up a small number of times. V is TRBV3-1 (or the pseudogene TRBV3-2) and J is TRBJ2-6; 10 bases agree with TRBD2. The CDR3 runs to 20 residues. J gave up 0 bases and V 5 bases, and 13 bases lay outside the gene matches. Germline assignment: CDR1 LGHDT and CDR2 YNNKEL (reference sequence). The CDR3 here is CASSNQALAGLPSGANVLTF. The CDR3 region has the DNA TGTGCCAGCAGCAATCAAGCACTAGCGGGGCTCCCCTCTGGGGCCAACGTCCTGACTTTC.

The chain links TRBV7-8 to TRBJ2-7, with TRBD1 as a possible D gene (5 bases). Germline loops: CDR1 SGHVS, CDR2 FQNEAQ. The CDR3 is 15 amino acids. The germline V and J ends were trimmed by 3 bases and 1 base, with 13 bases remaining between them. In DNA, the CDR3 is TGTGCCAGCAGCTTTACTCGACAGACTTCCTACGAGCAGTACTTC. Its protein product is CASSFTRQTSYEQYF. Using reference TRBV7-8 and TRBJ2-7 for the parts outside the CDR3, the full variable domain is GAGVSQSPRYKVAKRGQDVALRCDPISGHVSLFWYQQALGQGPEFLTYFQNEAQLDKSGLPSDRFFAERPEGSVSTLKIQRTQQEDSAVYLCASSFTRQTSYEQYFGPGTRLTVT.

The CDR3: CASSQDWAGVGSYNEQFF. The CDR3, as DNA: TGTGCCAGCAGCCAAGACTGGGCAGGGGTCGGTTCCTACAATGAGCAGTTCTTC. This chain connects TRBV4-2 to TRBJ2-1, with a tentative D call TRBD1 (6 bases). The CDR3 has 18 residues. The V and J ends lost 0 bases and 1 base respectively, with 16 bases between them. CDR1 and CDR2 (germline): LGHNA, YNFKEQ.

This clone was detected a few times. The chain uses TRBV5-4 and TRBJ1-4; D not resolved. The V end was cut by 0 bases, the J end by 5 bases, with 8 bases between. Germline loops: CDR1 SGHNT, CDR2 YYREEE (reference sequence). The CDR3 totals 14 residues. Here the CDR3 DNA reads TGTGCCAGCAGCTTGGGTACAGCAAATGAAAAACTGTTTTTT. It codes for CASSLGTANEKLFF. Variable domain in full (rest from reference TRBV5-4 and TRBJ1-4): ETGVTQSPTHLIKTRGQQVTLRCSSQSGHNTVSWYQQALGQGPQFIFQYYREEENGRGNFPPRFSGLQFPNYSSELNVNALELDDSALYLCASSLGTANEKLFFGSGTQLSVL.

CDR3 protein: CASSLLQSSYNSPLHF. CDR3 coding DNA: TGTGCCAGCAGTTTATTACAGAGCTCCTATAATTCACCCCTCCACTTT. This chain connects TRBV27 to TRBJ1-6; D uncertain. The CDR3 runs 16 residues. V gave up 1 base and J gave up 0 bases, with 7 bases separating them. Per germline, CDR1 MNHEY and CDR2 SMNVEV (reference sequence).

This clone was seen a few times. The chain joins TRBV7-9 to TRBJ1-6, with a weak D call TRBD1 (5 bases). There are 17 residues in the CDR3. Germline CDR1 reads SEHNR; CDR2 reads FQNEAQ (reference sequence). V gave up 1 base and J gave up 10 bases, with 20 bases separating them. Here the CDR3 DNA reads TGTGCCAGCAGCTTAGAAGGGGCGCAACTTCTGGGATCACCCCTCCACTTT. Protein product: CASSLEGAQLLGSPLHF.

The CDR3 DNA is TGTGCCAGCAGCATACAGGGGGCCAAGGCCTACGAGCAGTACTTC. It yields the protein CASSIQGAKAYEQYF. The V call is TRBV7-8, the J call TRBJ2-7; 9 bases match TRBD1. After removal of 5 bases from V and 2 bases from J, the junction contained 7 bases not matched to a gene. The CDR3 has 15 residues. Germline CDR1 SGHVS, CDR2 FQNEAQ.

There are a few counts of this clone. The sample has other DNA sequences that encode this CDR3 too. The genes are TRBV19 and TRBJ1-1, with TRBD1 matching 8 bases. In germline, CDR1 is LNHDA, CDR2 SQIVND (reference sequence). The CDR3 has 13 residues. V lost 9 bases and J lost 0; bases outside the gene matches: 3. Written as DNA, the CDR3 is TGTGCCAGCGGACAGGGTATGAACACTGAAGCTTTCTTT. Its translation: CASGQGMNTEAFF.

V gene TRBV19 combines with J gene TRBJ2-2, with D perhaps matching TRBD2 (6 bases). CDR1 is LNHDA, CDR2 SQIVND, per germline (reference sequence). CDR3 size: 12 residues. V was clipped by 7 bases and J by 5 bases, with 8 bases between them. CDR3 sequence (DNA): TGTGCCAGTAACGGGGGAACCGGGGAGCTGTTTTTT. Residues: CASNGGTGELFF.

In nucleotides, the CDR3 is TGTGCCAGAAGCTCAGACAGGGTTAACGGAAACACCATATATTTT. Its protein product is CARSSDRVNGNTIYF. This sequence joins TRBV5-3 and TRBJ1-3; 7 nucleotides agree with TRBD1. TRBV5-3 is noted as an ORF with a role that remains uncertain. The CDR3 sequence is 15 residues long. The V gene end was trimmed by 3 bases and the J gene end by 4 bases; junction bases not matched to a gene: 7.

The V and J genes are TRBV3-1 (or the pseudogene TRBV3-2) and TRBJ2-3; D may be TRBD2 (5 bases). This CDR3 region has 15 residues. The germline gives CDR1 LGHDT, CDR2 YNNKEL (reference sequence). Trimming shortened V by 1 base and J by 3 bases, and 11 bases separated the two germline ends. CDR3 nucleotide sequence: TGTGCCAGCAGCCAAGTCGCCCCGGGGACAGATACGCAGTATTTT. Encoded protein: CASSQVAPGTDTQYF.

The chain carries TRBV10-2 and TRBJ2-3, with 11 bases that match TRBD2. Looked up from germline, CDR1 is WSHSY and CDR2 is SAAADI. Trimming cost V 4 bases and J 4 bases; bases outside gene matches: 4. This CDR3 has 15 residues. DNA for the CDR3: TGCGCCAGCAGTGTTAGCGGGGGGGCCGCAGATACGCAGTATTTT. Its translation: CASSVSGGAADTQYF.

The chain employs TRBV19 and TRBJ1-4, with D unresolved. From germline, CDR1 is LNHDA and CDR2 SQIVND (reference sequence). Trimming cost V 5 bases and J 5 bases, with 18 bases left between them. There are 16 residues in the CDR3. CDR3 in amino acids: CASSPLWRSKNEKLFF. Written as DNA, the CDR3 is TGTGCCAGTAGTCCACTGTGGCGGTCCAAGAATGAAAAACTGTTTTTT.

The J gene is TRBJ2-7, the V gene TRBV7-8, with 8 bases matching TRBD2. In germline, CDR1 is SGHVS, CDR2 FQNEAQ. The V gene end was trimmed by 5 bases and the J gene end by 0 bases; junction bases not matched to a gene: 3. This CDR3 is built from 14 residues. CDR3 amino acids: CASSALAGSYEQYF. The CDR3 region has the DNA TGTGCCAGCAGCGCTCTAGCGGGCTCCTACGAGCAGTACTTC.

The chain joins TRBV30 to TRBJ1-5, with D possibly matching TRBD1 (5 bases). Deletions cut 3 bases from V and 4 bases from J, with 10 bases between. Germline CDR1 reads GTSNPN; CDR2 reads SVGIG (reference sequence). The CDR3 has 13 amino acids. The CDR3: CAWSIDRNQPQHF. The CDR3 DNA follows: TGTGCCTGGAGCATTGACAGAAATCAGCCCCAGCATTTT.

This rearrangement joins TRBV2 to TRBJ1-1; TRBD1 aligns across 7 bases. CDR1 SNHLY and CDR2 FYNNEI come from the germline V gene. The CDR3 loop spans 13 amino acids. The V and J ends lost 3 bases and 6 bases, in that order; junction bases with no gene match: 4. CDR3 residues: CASSEQGGAEAFF. DNA for the CDR3: TGTGCCAGCAGTGAGCAGGGGGGCGCTGAAGCTTTCTTT.

The chain employs TRBV2 and TRBJ1-5; 8 nucleotides line up with TRBD1. Trimming at V came to 2 bases and at J to 6 bases, leaving 6 bases not matched to a gene. CDR1 SNHLY and CDR2 FYNNEI come from the germline V gene. There are 15 residues in the CDR3. This CDR3 is CASSEMAGGGQPQHF. CDR3 in DNA: TGTGCCAGCAGTGAAATGGCAGGGGGCGGTCAGCCCCAGCATTTT.

This chain connects TRBV15 to TRBJ2-1; TRBD2 might be the D (7 bases). CDR1 is LNHNV, CDR2 YYDKDF, per germline (reference sequence). Trimming shortened V by 0 bases and J by 2 bases, and 11 bases separated the two germline ends. This CDR3 region has 16 residues. CDR3: CATSRDRGAAYNEQFF. CDR3 nucleotides: TGTGCCACCAGCAGAGATCGGGGGGCCGCCTACAATGAGCAGTTCTTC.

A few counts support this clone. The rearrangement joins TRBV7-2 to TRBJ1-1, with 7 nucleotides matching TRBD1. Germline CDR1 is SGHTA and CDR2 is FQGNSA. CDR3 length equals 18 residues. The ends lost 1 base at V and 3 bases at J; junction bases unmatched: 14. In DNA, the CDR3 is TGTGCCAGCAGCTTAGGAGGGATTGTGGCCAGGGGGGACACTGAAGCTTTCTTT. Translation gives CASSLGGIVARGDTEAFF.

This chain connects TRBV10-3 to TRBJ2-4, with 10 bases fitting TRBD2. From germline, CDR1 is ENHRY and CDR2 SYGVKD. Unmatched junction bases numbered 16, after V lost 8 bases and J lost 3 bases. CDR3 length equals 18 residues. The CDR3 DNA sequence: TGTGCCATCTACCCTGAGCGGGGGGGCTATGAGGACAAAAACATTCAGTACTTC. As protein: CAIYPERGGYEDKNIQYF.

The gene calls are TRBV7-6 and TRBJ2-1, with 7 bases that match TRBD2. Germline CDR1 reads SGHVS; CDR2 reads FNYEAQ. V was pared by 6 bases and J by 3 bases, with 8 bases of the junction left unmatched. The CDR3 totals 15 residues. This chain's CDR3 is CASSPGPGGYNEQFF. The CDR3 region has the DNA TGTGCCAGCAGTCCTGGGCCGGGGGGCTACAATGAGCAGTTCTTC.

The chain recombines TRBV30 with TRBJ2-5; TRBD2 agrees at 9 bases. CDR1 and CDR2 from the germline V gene are GTSNPN and SVGIG (reference sequence). V shed 5 bases and J 1 base; nucleotides not matched to a gene: 2. This CDR3 has 13 amino acids. The CDR3 region is CAWGGGAQETQYF. The CDR3 nucleotides read TGTGCCTGGGGCGGGGGGGCCCAAGAGACCCAGTACTTC.

The chain uses TRBV11-2 and TRBJ2-5; 8 bases line up with TRBD2. The CDR3 runs 16 residues. V gave up 1 base and J gave up 5 bases; unmatched junction bases: 9. CDR1 and CDR2 (germline): SGHAT, FQNNGV. CDR3 in DNA: TGTGCCAGCAGCTTAGGAACCGGGGGGGGACGGGAGACCCAGTACTTC. The encoded protein is CASSLGTGGGRETQYF.

The chain carries TRBV14 and TRBJ1-2, with TRBD1 as a possible D gene (6 bases). The CDR3 totals 13 residues. V lost 4 bases to trimming and J lost 1 base, with 7 bases between them. CDR1 SGHDN and CDR2 FVKESK come from the germline V gene. The CDR3 DNA reads as TGTGCCAGCAGCCCACAGGGTAACTATGGCTACACCTTC. Translating it yields CASSPQGNYGYTF. The full variable domain, its missing parts supplied by reference TRBV14 and TRBJ1-2, is EAGVTQFPSHSVIEKGQTVTLRCDPISGHDNLYWYRRVMGKEIKFLLHFVKESKQDESGMPNNRFLAERTGGTYSTLKVQPAELEDSGVYFCASSPQGNYGYTFGSGTRLTVV.

The chain joins TRBV27 to TRBJ1-2; D possibly corresponds to TRBD1 (6 bases). With 4 bases removed from V and 7 bases from J, the gap between germline ends came to 13 bases. Per the germline V gene, CDR1 is MNHEY and CDR2 is SMNVEV (reference sequence). CDR3 length equals 13 residues. The CDR3 loop reads CASSYTGNAGYTF. In DNA form, the CDR3 reads TGTGCCAGCAGTTACACAGGGAATGCTGGCTACACCTTC.